The sequence of this TCR beta chain was determined in a study of cytomegalovirus exposure and HLA in healthy donors. Study findings and constraints: Later analysis demonstrated an association between a missense DCLRE1C variant and TCR beta V- and J-gene trimming.

Amplification used 60 Vbeta primers and 13 Jbeta primers. This table comes from immunoSEQ multiplex PCR, and its TCRdb copy is limited to in-frame clones, with some not included. This table has 95,000 to 130,000 clones, 8% to 10% appearing once. This clone was detected only a few times. The antigen is unknown. The sequencing sample was made of PBMCs. This TCR came from a man aged 30-40 years in good health and CMV-seronegative.

CDR3 in amino acids: CASSSNRGRGGNTIYF. CDR3 DNA: TGTGCCAGCAGCTCCAACAGGGGAAGGGGTGGAAACACCATATATTTT. The chain combines TRBV7-9 with TRBJ1-3; 7 bases fit TRBD1. Trimming removed 4 bases from V and 3 bases from J; junction bases left unmatched: 9. The germline gives CDR1 SEHNR, CDR2 FQNEAQ (reference sequence). The length of the CDR3 is 16 residues.